What follows is one T cell receptor (beta chain) and its context. Its antigen remains unidentified. Using immunoSEQ multiplex PCR, the repertoire was profiled, and TCRdb retains in-frame clones only, with some absent. The sample holds around 1,900,000 clones; 90% to 95% are singletons and the top ten take over 1.5%. The sample comes from a study of shared clonotypes between healthy human individuals. Whole-study findings and limits: A limitation of the genetic and exposure-history diversity represented arose from few donors.

Trimming stripped 6 bases from V and 0 bases from J, with 14 bases between. Germline-derived CDR1 and CDR2 are SGHRS and YFSETQ. The CDR3 contains 15 residues. CD45RO-negative, CCR7-positively selected cells formed the naive CD8 fraction, excluding terminally differentiated effector memory CD45RA+ cells. The chain is built from TRBV5-1 and TRBJ2-3, with unresolved D. Sequencing used naive CD8+ T cells from PBMCs. The TCR sequence derives from a man younger than 30 in good health. Some clones in this sample may be carry-over from other donors' samples. DNA for the CDR3: TGCGCCAGCACCCTTGGGATTTCTAGCACAGATACGCAGTATTTT. It is translated as CASTLGISSTDTQYF.